This T cell receptor (beta chain) was sequenced in a study of T-cell reconstitution after alpha-beta-depleted transplantation in children (TCRdb year 2016). The study in broad terms: The study quantitatively tracked T-cell immune reconstitution after TCRalphabeta/CD19-depleted allogeneic hematopoietic cell transplantation in children using TCR repertoire profiling.

The receptor library was made with PCR. The reads were generated on an Illumina HiSeq 2500. TCR libraries were prepared with molecular barcoding, using unique molecular identifiers to normalize TCRbeta repertoire quantification. TCRdb redid the processing of the public reads, applying fastp at Q25 and MiXCR, and retained in-frame beta chains. A single entry per CDR3 protein holds the most common genes and DNA from its merged rows. For this sample the table gives some 300,000 distinct CDR3 sequences, of which just over 7.5% were detected only once. The ten largest make up about 9.1% of the sample. This specimen's treatment or condition label, per the study, means: allogeneic hematopoietic cell transplantation with graft depleted of TCRalphabeta T cells and CD19 B cells. The children who served as transplant recipients had been given grafts of TCRalphabeta/CD19-depleted allogeneic hematopoietic cells.

Relative to germline, V is missing 5 bases and J is missing 0 bases, with 4 bases of the junction outside any gene match. The germline V gene yields SGHTA for CDR1 and FQGTGA for CDR2. CDR3 length: 14 amino acids, cysteine to phenylalanine. Only the CDR3 region is kept as DNA, spanning 42 bases read in frame from base 1. This clonotype was recorded a few times. Its antigen has not been determined. It has no much larger one-base neighbor in the sample; base qualities were not kept. Here is what the overall study found, with its caveats: The apparently early recovery of alphabetaT-cell counts about two months after transplant reportedly depended on only several hundred rapidly expanded clones that came from non-depleted graft cells. In some patients, the high TCRbeta diversity seen at day 60 was put down to recipient T cells and intrathymic progenitors that had survived conditioning. Over subsequent months, a decline in hyperexpanded clone frequencies was noted, and after one year, T-cell counts and TCRbeta diversity were mostly ascribed to newly produced T cells.

The material was peripheral blood, obtained 360 days after TCRalphabeta/CD19-depleted stem cell transplant. The sequence came from a female patient aged 2-9 years who had a stem cell transplant for Fanconi anemia, so the T cells may come from the graft donor. The rearranged segments are TRBV7-3 and TRBJ2-7; 7 bases in between match TRBD2. The CDR3 sequence is CASSPGLGSYEQYF. The bases read TGTGCCAGCAGCCCAGGACTAGGCTCCTACGAGCAGTACTTC.